This record covers a single T cell receptor beta chain. No antigen is known for it. These data come from a study of T cell repertoires in cytomegalovirus infection. Study at large: CMV epitopes in the study were HLA-C-restricted (recently identified) and HLA-B-restricted (well studied). Signatures in public TCR beta sequences pointed to both CMV infection and matching HLA type.

MiXCR, run by TCRdb on the reads, gives a single entry per CDR3 protein. The sample carries 650,000 to 900,000 distinct CDR3 sequences, 30% to 35% recorded once. Study-wide results and limits: Using cumulative public TCR beta family frequency, the authors identified those who carried CMV together with the relevant HLA. There were HLA-C-restricted CMV-specific TCR beta clonotypes dominating the ex vivo response.

Trimming removed 6 bases at V and 5 bases at J, with 17 bases between. The CDR3 length is 15 residues. Germline CDR1 reads SNHLY; CDR2 reads FYNNEI. The chain combines TRBV2 with TRBJ1-5; D is undetermined. This sequence was found in a human donor in good health (CMV status not recorded). Some clones in this sample may be carry-over from other donors' samples. The specimen was cultured CD8+ T cells from PBMCs, collected from culture after CMV antigen stimulation. CDR3 nucleotides: TGTGCCAGCAGCCACTATGGGCAGCCCGATCAGCCCCAGCATTTT. This sequence encodes CASSHYGQPDQPQHF.